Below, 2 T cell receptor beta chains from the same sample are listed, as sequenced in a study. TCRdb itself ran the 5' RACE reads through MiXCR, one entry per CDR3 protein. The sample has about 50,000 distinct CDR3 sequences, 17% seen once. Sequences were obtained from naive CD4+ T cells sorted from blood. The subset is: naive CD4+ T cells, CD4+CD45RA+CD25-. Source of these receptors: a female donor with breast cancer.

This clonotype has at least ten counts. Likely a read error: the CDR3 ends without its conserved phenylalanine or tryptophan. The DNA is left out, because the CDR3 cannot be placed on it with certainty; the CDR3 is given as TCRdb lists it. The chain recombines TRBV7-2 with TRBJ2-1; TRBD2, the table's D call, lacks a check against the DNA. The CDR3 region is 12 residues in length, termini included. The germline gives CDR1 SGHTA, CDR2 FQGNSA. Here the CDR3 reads CASSLFSGRPLI.

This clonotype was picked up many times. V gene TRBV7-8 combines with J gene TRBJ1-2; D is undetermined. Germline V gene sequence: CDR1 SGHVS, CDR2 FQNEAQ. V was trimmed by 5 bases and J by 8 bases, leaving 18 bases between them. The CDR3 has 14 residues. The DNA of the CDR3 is TGTGCCAGCAGCCAGAGGGCAGGCCCTAGGGGCTACACCTTC. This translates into CASSQRAGPRGYTF. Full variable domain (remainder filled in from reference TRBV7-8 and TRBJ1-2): GAGVSQSPRYKVAKRGQDVALRCDPISGHVSLFWYQQALGQGPEFLTYFQNEAQLDKSGLPSDRFFAERPEGSVSTLKIQRTQQEDSAVYLCASSQRAGPRGYTFGSGTRLTVV.